The entry below describes one T cell receptor (beta chain). No antigen is known for it. The germline V gene sets CDR1 to SGHTA and CDR2 to FQGNSA. Including cysteine and phenylalanine, the CDR3 has 14 amino acids. Kept here is only the CDR3 DNA, which spans 42 bases and is read in frame from base 1. V is pruned by 3 bases and J by 3 bases, leaving 3 bases of the junction without a gene match. Preparation of the library involved the immunoSEQ multiplex PCR assay. A mixture of 60 forward primers for TCR Vbeta segments and 13 reverse primers for TCR Jbeta segments was used in the multiplex PCR. The CDR3 region of rearranged TCR beta genes was amplified from genomic DNA with a multiplex PCR assay. The amplified TCR beta libraries were sequenced on the Illumina HiSeq System as 87-base-pair reads. The published analysis was carried out like this. A later analysis tallied around 87 million unique TCR beta chains across the 700 or so repertoires, and approximately 12 million of those chains were shared by two or more donors. Raw reads were error-corrected and collapsed into unique sequences with a nearest-neighbor algorithm that merged closely related sequences to remove PCR and sequencing errors. Alignment of CDR3 sequences to IMGT reference sequences was used to assign V, D and J gene segments. For a sequence to be retained, a match of at least six nucleotides was required to both a V gene segment and a J gene segment. Rearrangements were called productive when the CDR3 lacked stop codons and stayed in frame with V and J; all others were non-productive. CDR3 was defined by IMGT convention, running from the second conserved V-encoded cysteine to the conserved J-encoded phenylalanine. The earlier analysis of some 550 of the donors excluded any sequence lacking an unambiguous match to a single V gene segment. In an earlier analysis of a few hundred of the donors, V segments were called functional above 56.7% productive rearrangements and were called segregating when the between-donor standard deviation exceeded 5%. To diagnose cytomegalovirus status from the catalog of TCR beta chain sequences, a statistical classification framework was built. In a later analysis, V and J genes were assigned by comparing TCR nucleotide sequences against IMGT/GENE-DB human TR gene sequences. Using the TCRdist pipeline, a later analysis assigned CDR3 sequences along with most-parsimonious VDJ recombination scenarios. In a later analysis, each TCR beta chain was defined by its CDR3 amino acid sequence together with its V-gene family, and reads without a unique V-gene family were excluded. To address suspected cross-contamination and a sequencing artifact, a later analysis removed 550 to 750 highly shared, low-generation-probability nucleotide sequences. For each public chain, a later analysis derived a clonal expansion index from normalized ranks of inferred template counts within each repertoire. A later analysis computed generation probabilities with a VDJ recombination model fitted to out-of-frame rearrangements, and checked the results against IGoR. A later analysis scored TCR-TCR, TCR-HLA and TCR-CMV co-occurrence with hypergeometric tests, applying a repertoire-size bias correction to TCR pairs. In a later analysis, false discovery rates were estimated by permuting HLA or CMV assignments 20 times. In a later analysis, co-occurring TCRs were grouped using DBSCAN, and TCRdist sequence similarity was added for clustering within HLA-allele-positive subsets. For co-occurrence clustering, repertoires with fewer than 30,000 or more than 120,000 public chains were excluded, along with five repertoires with anomalous nucleotide sharing. TCRdb re-hosts the immuneACCESS table, in-frame sequences only. Its copies lack some clones; in the studies checked, an unresolved V gene accounts for under half of them, and the cause for the rest is not known. Clone size and V and J calls were adopted from that table, with D and trimming inferred from the DNA. The table kept for this sample lists about 54,000 clones. The leading ten clones occupy roughly 7.1% of the sample.

This record belongs to a study of cytomegalovirus exposure and HLA in healthy donors (dated by TCRdb to about 2017). At the level of the whole study: In an earlier analysis of around 540 of the donors, less than 350 Gb of sequence data and some 120 million unique TCR beta sequences from 150 million to 200 million T cells were reported. All discovery cohort repertoires had been generated using a single sequencing platform. In an earlier analysis of 587 of the donors, high-throughput TCR beta sequencing was used to judge whether each TCR beta V gene segment behaved as functional or pseudogenic. On average, around 240,000 unique TCR beta nucleotide sequences were sequenced per donor among about 400 genotyped donors of the cohort, with roughly 18% of those sequences being non-productive. The later analysis used no new phenotypic data to find candidate immune exposures, relying instead on TCR beta sequences and their occurrence across donors. The study aimed to test whether cataloging public T cell receptors could reveal signatures of past pathogen exposure. Roughly 300 gigabases of sequencing data and tens of millions of unique TCR sequences were included in an early release covering 550 to 800 HLA-typed donors. To study patterns of TCR occurrence, a later analysis re-analyzed previously published TCR beta repertoires from hundreds of donors and added high-resolution HLA genotyping. About five DR-DQ haplotypes were treated as single units for association and clustering because of strong linkage in the cohort. HLA typing included class I and class II loci at four-digit resolution. Donor age, sex, ethnicity and CMV serostatus were compiled alongside the repertoire data. The study profiled the T cell repertoires of hundreds of subjects by immunosequencing and related them to cytomegalovirus serostatus. Of the roughly 410 genotyped donors, 75% to 85% were placed in the genetic ancestry cluster associated with self-reported Caucasian donors. Besides the first cohort of hundreds of subjects, a separate validation cohort made up of some 110 different subjects was used. The number of typed donors differed by locus: about 629-630 for A, B, C, DRB1 and DQB1; some 500 for DQA1; approximately 600 for DPA1; and some 450 for DPB1. High-throughput TCR immunosequencing, statistical association of individual TCRs with disease status, and machine learning were combined to predict cytomegalovirus infection status. A later genetic analysis used genome-wide SNP genotypes for about 55% of the 666 donors, treating that subset as a discovery cohort. Study-level results and caveats: A few of the identified cytomegalovirus-associated TCR beta chains were confirmed in vitro to be specific for cytomegalovirus antigens. Most TCR sequences were observed very rarely across donors, whereas some public TCRs were present in many individuals. Because counts were too low, roughly 16 rarely observed V segments, including chromosome 9 orphons, were excluded from the earlier analysis of under 650 of the donors. The 87-base-pair reads could not distinguish some IMGT-functional V segments, including TRBV6-2 and TRBV6-3, so those segments were excluded. A later analysis associated approximately 17,000 TCR beta sequences with specific HLA alleles at a false discovery rate of 0.05. The study listed approximately 150 TCR beta chains as associated with cytomegalovirus. In a later analysis, HLA-associated TCR beta chains showed more clonal expansion and lower generation probabilities than non-associated chains that were equally common. V-gene and J-gene trimming of TCR beta chains was associated with a missense DCLRE1C variant in a later genetic analysis, and the association was replicated in an independent cohort. In both the original and validation cohorts, the classifier was reported to diagnose cytomegalovirus status with high specificity and sensitivity. A cluster of highly shared sequence variants was judged likely to represent a technical artifact of the sequencing pipeline. In a later genetic analysis, fewer N-insertions in productive TCRs were reported among donors in an Asian-associated ancestry cluster than the approximately 630-donor mean. The presence/absence analyses assumed that sequencing depth was roughly uniform across donors, and that assumption may not be true. In an earlier analysis of more than 450 of the donors, most TCR beta V segments were observed in productive rearrangements about 87% or about 30% of the time, broadly matching IMGT annotations. According to a later analysis, TCR association rates differed among HLA loci, with DRB1 alleles showing the most associated TCRs and HLA-C alleles showing the fewest. Assigning TCR associations to individual alleles was difficult when HLA alleles, especially DR and DQ, strongly co-occurred. According to the authors, the approach could potentially be generalized to other disease states and immunological phenotypes. HLA typing was unavailable for some donors at each locus, so association tests used only the typed subset. A further reported finding was that TCR beta sequences accurately predicted the HLA-A and HLA-B alleles for most subjects in the first cohort. The only immune exposure information available for the cohort was CMV serostatus. The cohort was sequenced for TCR beta chains only, and without alpha or paired-chain data the features that could be detected were limited. According to a later analysis, most CMV-associated TCR beta chains appeared to be HLA-restricted, and the HLA associations seemed to be driven largely by CMV exposure. Correlated functional status among segregating V segments might be attributable to linkage disequilibrium, but an unknown experimental factor could not be ruled out. A later analysis reported that several top co-occurrence clusters appeared linked to parvovirus B19, influenza, CMV and Epstein-Barr virus.

In total, more than 500 healthy bone marrow donors made up the cohort. At the time of sampling, all cohort members were nominally healthy, though unrecorded immune exposures were likely present. The donor was CMV seronegative and was included in the group of about 400 seronegative cohort members. A peripheral blood sample was collected from each donor, and TCR beta sequencing was performed on peripheral blood mononuclear cells. Genomic DNA was extracted from the blood cell samples with the Qiagen DNeasy Blood Extraction Kit. The chain joins TRBV7-2 to TRBJ1-2; the junction holds 8 bases that match TRBD1. This sequence was found in a woman in her forties in good health and CMV-seronegative. Sequenced input: PBMCs. The DNA sequence is given as TGTGCCAGCAGCTTGGTACAGGGGGACTATGGCTACACCTTC. This translates into CASSLVQGDYGYTF.